The subject of this entry is one T cell receptor (beta chain). In the study's own analysis: Cell counts per sample came from amplifying reference gene primers. This table comes from immunoSEQ multiplex PCR, and its TCRdb copy is limited to in-frame clones, with some not included. The DNA was the basis for D and trimming; V, J and clone size are from that table. The table lists 95,000 to 150,000 clones, about 83% of them singletons. This specimen belongs to a study of blood T cell repertoires in COVID-19. The overall study: Samples came from the United States, Italy and Spain, spanning acute and convalescent COVID-19. The analysed material was cDNA or gDNA that came from T cells, B-cell-depleted T cells, or PBMCs.

This CDR3 is 17 amino acids long. CDR1 MDHEN and CDR2 SYDVKM come from the germline V gene. V gave up 4 bases and J gave up 1 base; unmatched junction bases: 6. The rearrangement uses TRBV28 and TRBJ1-5, with TRBD1 matching over 11 bases. The clonotype was recovered from a human donor in a cohort sampled during active COVID-19. The sequenced sample was peripheral blood. The CDR3 bases are TGTGCCAGCAGTTCGAGGACAGGGGGCGGGAGCAATCAGCCCCAGCATTTT. Its translation: CASSSRTGGGSNQPQHF.